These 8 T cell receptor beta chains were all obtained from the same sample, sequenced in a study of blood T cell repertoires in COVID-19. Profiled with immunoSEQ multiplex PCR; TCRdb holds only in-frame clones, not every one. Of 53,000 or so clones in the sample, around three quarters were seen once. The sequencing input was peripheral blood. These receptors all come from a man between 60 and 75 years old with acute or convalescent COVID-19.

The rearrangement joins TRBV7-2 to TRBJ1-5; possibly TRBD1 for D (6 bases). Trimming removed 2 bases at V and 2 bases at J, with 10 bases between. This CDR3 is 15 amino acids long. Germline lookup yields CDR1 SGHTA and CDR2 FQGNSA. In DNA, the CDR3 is TGTGCCAGCAGCTTAAAAGGGGGGGGCAATCAGCCCCAGCATTTT. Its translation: CASSLKGGGNQPQHF.

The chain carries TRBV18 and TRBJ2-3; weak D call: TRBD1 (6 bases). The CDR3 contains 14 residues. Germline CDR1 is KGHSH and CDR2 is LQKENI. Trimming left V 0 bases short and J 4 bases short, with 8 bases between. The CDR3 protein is CASSPPGQSDTQYF. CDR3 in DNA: TGTGCCAGCTCACCACCCGGACAGTCAGATACGCAGTATTTT.

The CDR3 coding sequence is TGTGCCAGCAGAGTTCTAACCGGGAGTCTTCCTCATTCACCCCTCCACTTT. This encodes CASRVLTGSLPHSPLHF. The chain combines TRBV27 with TRBJ1-6; D unresolved. The V gene lost 6 bases and the J gene lost 8 bases, with 23 bases spanning the gap. Per germline, CDR1 MNHEY and CDR2 SMNVEV (reference sequence). The CDR3 length is 17 residues.

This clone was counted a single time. In DNA, the CDR3 is TGTGCCAGCCACTATGGGGAGTCAGCTTTCTTT. Its translation: CASHYGESAFF. The V call is TRBV6-5, the J call TRBJ1-1; D is ambiguous. The CDR3 has 11 amino acids. Germline V lookup: CDR1 MNHEY, CDR2 SVGAGI. V was cut by 8 bases and J by 10 bases, with 14 bases left in between.

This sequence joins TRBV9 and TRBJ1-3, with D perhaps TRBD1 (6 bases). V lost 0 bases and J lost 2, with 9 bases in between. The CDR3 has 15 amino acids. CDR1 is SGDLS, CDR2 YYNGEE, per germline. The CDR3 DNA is TGTGCCAGCAGCGTAGGTGGGGGCCCTGGAAACACCATATATTTT. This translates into CASSVGGGPGNTIYF.

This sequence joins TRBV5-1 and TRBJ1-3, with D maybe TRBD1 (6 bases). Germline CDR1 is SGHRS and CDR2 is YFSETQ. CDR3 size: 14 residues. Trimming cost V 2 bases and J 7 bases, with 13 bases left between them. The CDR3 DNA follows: TGCGCCAGCAGCTTCCAGGGGCGGGAGAACACCATATATTTT. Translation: CASSFQGRENTIYF. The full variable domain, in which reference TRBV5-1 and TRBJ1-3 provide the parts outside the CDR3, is KAGVTQTPRYLIKTRGQQVTLSCSPISGHRSVSWYQQTPGQGLQFLFEYFSETQRNKGNFPGRFSGRQFSNSRSEMNVSTLELGDSALYLCASSFQGRENTIYFGEGSWLTVV.

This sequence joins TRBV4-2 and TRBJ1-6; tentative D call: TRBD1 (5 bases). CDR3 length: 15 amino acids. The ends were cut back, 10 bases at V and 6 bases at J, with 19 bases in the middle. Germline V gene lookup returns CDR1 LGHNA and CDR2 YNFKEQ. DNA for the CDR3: TGTGCCACCTCCCCGGAACGGACAAGTAATTCACCCCTCCACTTT. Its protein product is CATSPERTSNSPLHF.

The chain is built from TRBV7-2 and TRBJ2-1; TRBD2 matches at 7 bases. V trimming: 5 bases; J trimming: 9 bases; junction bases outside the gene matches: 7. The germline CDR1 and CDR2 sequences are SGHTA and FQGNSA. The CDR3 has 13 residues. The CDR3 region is CASSGGTIGEQFF. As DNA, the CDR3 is TGTGCCAGCAGCGGCGGGACTATCGGTGAGCAGTTCTTC.